Following are 5 T cell receptor beta chains from one sample sequenced in a study of identical twins. Using its own MiXCR run on the 5' RACE reads, TCRdb lists one record per CDR3 protein. This table has more than 250,000 distinct CDR3 sequences, about 8.1% appearing once. These data are also associated with another study on yellow fever vaccine responses in identical twins.

Sequencing was performed on memory (CD45RO+) T cells sorted from blood. The receptors were sampled from a young woman in good health.

This clonotype was counted many times. The chain joins TRBV6-1 to TRBJ1-1; no clear D. The CDR3 has 13 residues. Germline V gives CDR1 MNHNS, CDR2 SASEGT. Trimming took 6 bases from V and 5 from J, leaving 13 bases between them. In DNA, the CDR3 is TGTGCCAGCAGAATCCCGGCGAGGACTGAAGCTTTCTTT. It is translated as CASRIPARTEAFF.

This clonotype was seen ten or more times. The chain links TRBV10-2 to TRBJ2-3, with TRBD1 matching over 8 bases. V was clipped by 3 bases and J by 2 bases; unmatched bases: 4. The CDR3 is 15 amino acids. CDR1 WSHSY and CDR2 SAAADI come from the germline V gene. CDR3 sequence: CASSETGGLTDTQYF. The CDR3 region has the DNA TGCGCCAGCAGTGAAACAGGGGGGCTCACAGATACGCAGTATTTT.

This clonotype occurred a few times. This chain connects TRBV10-3 to TRBJ2-1; TRBD2 aligns across 13 bases. The CDR3 consists of 18 residues. V trimming: 6 bases; J trimming: 8 bases; junction bases outside the gene matches: 16. Germline lookup yields CDR1 ENHRY and CDR2 SYGVKD. For the CDR3, the DNA is TGTGCCATCAGAACTAGCGGGGGGGCTTTAGGCCGGAGGGATGAGCAGTTCTTC. It yields the protein CAIRTSGGALGRRDEQFF.

This clonotype was detected a few times. The V gene is TRBV6-2 or TRBV6-3, the J gene TRBJ2-1; D gene unclear. The V and J ends lost 1 base and 4 bases respectively, with 17 bases between them. The CDR3 extends over 17 amino acids. The germline V gene encodes CDR1 MNHEY and CDR2 SVGEGT. The CDR3 is CASSYLSPESAYNEQFF. The CDR3 region has the DNA TGTGCCAGCAGTTACTTAAGCCCAGAAAGCGCTTACAATGAGCAGTTCTTC.

This clonotype was counted many times. V and J are TRBV20-1 and TRBJ1-1; a weak D match, TRBD1 (5 bases). This CDR3 has 11 amino acids. Germline assignment: CDR1 DFQATT and CDR2 SNEGSKA (reference sequence). Deletions cut 5 bases from V and 4 bases from J, with 8 bases between. The CDR3 sequence is CSAGGGTEAFF. The CDR3 nucleotides read TGCAGTGCTGGGGGGGGCACTGAAGCTTTCTTT.